In this sample, the clone carrying this TCR beta chain turned up a few times. Its antigen remains unknown. The CDR3 sequence is 15 residues long. V lost 6 bases and J lost 0; bases outside the gene matches: 4. The sample originates from a study of T cells in Graves' hyperthyroidism and ophthalmopathy. As for the study in general: Peripheral blood samples were taken at initial diagnosis, prior to any treatment. Study conclusions and caveats: The blood repertoire included most of the expanded thyroid clonotypes above 0.001.

Ophthalmopathy patients showed a Clinical Activity Score of at least 3, NOSPECS grade of at least 4 and duration under 3 months. Template material for amplifying TCR beta CDR3 regions consisted of RNA transcripts. Initially, a first-round RT-PCR of the TCR CDR3 employed the HTBI primer set. TCRdb reprocessed the multiplex PCR reads with MiXCR, giving one entry per CDR3 protein. Among 450,000 to 650,000 distinct CDR3 sequences, roughly 17% were seen once, and the ten largest hold 17%. The gene calls are TRBV12-3 or TRBV12-4 and TRBJ2-2; 7 bases fit TRBD1. Sequenced material: blood. This clonotype originated in a woman younger than 30 with Graves' ophthalmopathy. Written as DNA, the CDR3 is TGTGCCAGCAGACCGGGACAGTCGAACACCGGGGAGCTGTTTTTT. Translation gives CASRPGQSNTGELFF.